The 28 T cell receptor beta chains in this list originate from one sample, sequenced in a study of blood T cells in healthy people across ages (dated by TCRdb to 2014 to 2015). The protocol used for the library was 5' RACE. TCRdb names Illumina HiSeq 2500 as the instrument used. A second PCR of about 6 to 11 cycles was performed with a sample-barcoded 5' primer and a J-beta primer mix. Using fastp trimming at Q25 and MiXCR clonotype assembly, TCRdb reanalyzed the public sequencing data and kept in-frame beta chains. Each entry is one CDR3 protein sequence, shown with its most common DNA and genes. The sample table records about 640,000 distinct CDR3 sequences; roughly 50% of these occur just once. Over 30% of the sample belongs to the ten largest clones. The sample was blood. The receptors shown here come from a man between 60 and 75 years old in good health.

As DNA, the CDR3 is TGTGCCAGCAGTTACTCGATGGGGACAGCTTCGGGTGGCTACACCTTC. This sequence encodes CASSYSMGTASGGYTF. This chain uses TRBV6-6 with TRBJ1-2; 7 bases are a match to TRBD1. The ends lost 0 bases at V and 7 bases at J; junction bases unmatched: 11. The germline V gene encodes CDR1 MNHNY and CDR2 SVGAGI (reference sequence). The CDR3 is made up of 16 amino acids.

V gene TRBV5-1 combines with J gene TRBJ2-1; maybe TRBD1 (6 bases). CDR1 is SGHRS, CDR2 YFSETQ, per germline. V lost 4 bases, J lost 0 bases, and 11 bases lay in between. The CDR3 has 15 residues. The CDR3 region is CASSPTGTSYNEQFF. The CDR3 DNA sequence: TGCGCCAGCAGCCCAACAGGGACCTCCTACAATGAGCAGTTCTTC.

This sequence joins TRBV28 and TRBJ1-2; possibly TRBD1 for D (6 bases). Germline-derived CDR1 and CDR2 are MDHEN and SYDVKM. The CDR3 extends over 16 amino acids. V gave up 7 bases and J gave up 4 bases, with 22 bases separating them. CDR3 residues: CASTSQRAGASYGYTF. The CDR3 DNA reads as TGTGCCAGCACATCGCAAAGGGCAGGGGCTAGCTATGGCTACACCTTC.

The genes are TRBV12-3 or TRBV12-4 and TRBJ2-3; possibly TRBD1 or TRBD2 for D (7 bases each). Trimming cost V 1 base and J 0 bases, with 14 bases left between them. The CDR3 runs 17 residues. This CDR3 reads CASSLGAGDSSTDTQYF. In nucleotides, the CDR3 is TGTGCCAGCAGTTTAGGGGCGGGGGACAGTAGCACAGATACGCAGTATTTT.

This clonotype was seen a few times. J is TRBJ2-4 and V is TRBV5-4; 8 nucleotides align to TRBD1. CDR1 is SGHNT and CDR2 is YYREEE in the germline V gene (reference sequence). The CDR3 consists of 15 residues. V shed 4 bases, J shed 7 bases, and the junction held 10 bases outside the gene matches. CDR3 in amino acids: CASSTGGQGANIQYF. The DNA for the CDR3 is TGTGCCAGCAGCACCGGCGGGCAGGGGGCGAACATTCAGTACTTC.

The chain links TRBV5-1 to TRBJ1-2; unclear D gene. This CDR3 spans 14 amino acids. Germline V gene sequence: CDR1 SGHRS, CDR2 YFSETQ. Trimming removed 0 bases from V and 3 bases from J, with 9 bases in between. CDR3 residues: CASSLVAADYGYTF. DNA of the CDR3: TGCGCCAGCAGCTTGGTGGCAGCGGACTATGGCTACACCTTC.

There are a few counts of this clonotype. The chain recombines TRBV20-1 with TRBJ2-1; D could derive from TRBD1 or TRBD2 (6 bases each). Trimming shortened V by 6 bases and J by 4 bases, and 22 bases separated the two germline ends. This CDR3 is 16 amino acids long. The germline CDR1 and CDR2 sequences are DFQATT and SNEGSKA (reference sequence). The CDR3 protein is CSALDGGDSGYNEQFF. The CDR3, as DNA: TGCAGTGCGCTGGACGGGGGCGACTCGGGGTACAATGAGCAGTTCTTC.

The gene calls are TRBV5-1 and TRBJ2-3; unclear D gene. This CDR3 is built from 15 residues. Trimming shortened V by 0 bases and J by 1 base, and 9 bases separated the two germline ends. Germline values: CDR1 SGHRS, CDR2 YFSETQ. In DNA, the CDR3 is TGCGCCAGCAGCTTGGTTCATTGGGGCACAGATACGCAGTATTTT. This sequence encodes CASSLVHWGTDTQYF.

In its sample, this clonotype was seen a few times. V gene TRBV7-2 combines with J gene TRBJ2-1; D gene unclear. Trimming stripped 4 bases from V and 6 bases from J, with 16 bases between. Germline V gene data show CDR1 as SGHTA and CDR2 as FQGNSA. The CDR3 totals 15 residues. The CDR3 spells CASSYFLDPTNEQFF. The CDR3, as DNA: TGTGCCAGCAGCTATTTCCTAGACCCAACCAATGAGCAGTTCTTC. The full variable domain, completed using reference TRBV7-2 and TRBJ2-1, is GAGVSQSPSNKVTEKGKDVELRCDPISGHTALYWYRQSLGQGLEFLIYFQGNSAPDKSGLPSDRFSAERTGGSVSTLTIQRTQQEDSAVYLCASSYFLDPTNEQFFGPGTRLTVL.

This clonotype came up a few times. The chain recombines TRBV7-2 with TRBJ2-3, with 8 positions matching TRBD2. V lost 5 bases, J lost 3 bases, and 7 bases stayed unmatched. This CDR3 region has 15 residues. Germline V gene data show CDR1 as SGHTA and CDR2 as FQGNSA. The CDR3 bases are TGTGCCAGCAGCCTCGGACTAGCTGTTACAGATACGCAGTATTTT. Protein sequence: CASSLGLAVTDTQYF.

For this clonotype: At one boundary the junction diverges from the germline segment, which might be a read error. The chain uses TRBV29-1 and TRBJ1-1; the D is unclear. Germline CDR1 is SQVTM and CDR2 is ANQGSEA. The CDR3 consists of 15 residues. CDR3 amino acids: CGVVDVQRPNTEAFF. In DNA, the CDR3 is TGCGGCGTTGTAGATGTCCAGCGGCCGAACACTGAAGCTTTCTTT.

The rearrangement joins TRBV4-2 to TRBJ2-7; 15 bases are a match to TRBD2. J gave up 0 bases and V 6 bases, and 9 bases lay outside the gene matches. The germline CDR1 and CDR2 sequences are LGHNA and YNFKEQ. The length of the CDR3 is 18 residues. CDR3: CASRPGLAGGGGSYEQYF. The CDR3 DNA reads as TGTGCCAGCAGACCGGGACTAGCGGGGGGAGGAGGCTCCTACGAGCAGTACTTC.

This clonotype occurred a few times. The gene calls are TRBV3-1 and TRBJ1-1; no reliable D call. Trimming pared 6 bases from V and 2 bases from J, leaving 13 bases between. The germline gives CDR1 LGHDT, CDR2 YNNKEL (reference sequence). The CDR3 runs to 14 residues. CDR3 amino acids: CASRPRETNTEAFF. The CDR3 DNA reads TGTGCCAGCAGACCACGGGAGACAAACACTGAAGCTTTCTTT.

The chain couples TRBV7-9 to TRBJ2-7; TRBD1 agrees at 10 bases. Judging by the DNA end, TRBJ2-5 fits better; the J call may be wrong. Germline V gene data show CDR1 as SEHNR and CDR2 as FQNEAQ (reference sequence). The CDR3 has 15 amino acids. CDR3 sequence: CASSGGQGGQETQYF. The CDR3 DNA follows: TGTGCCAGCAGCGGCGGACAGGGGGGCCAAGAGACCCAGTACTTC.

The V call is TRBV4-1, the J call TRBJ2-3; tentative D call: TRBD2 (6 bases). Per germline, CDR1 MGHRA and CDR2 YSYEKL. This CDR3 region has 15 residues. The V end lost 4 bases, the J end lost 1 base, and 12 bases lay between the germline ends. The CDR3 region is CASSPSGEGTDTQYF. The CDR3 DNA reads TGCGCCAGCAGCCCCTCGGGGGAGGGCACAGATACGCAGTATTTT.

The gene calls are TRBV7-9 and TRBJ2-1, with 12 bases aligning to TRBD2. The CDR3 sequence is 15 residues long. The germline V gene has CDR1 SEHNR and CDR2 FQNEAQ (reference sequence). V lost 1 base and J lost 15; bases outside the gene matches: 10. The CDR3 sequence: CASSLVETSGGRRFF. The CDR3 DNA reads TGTGCCAGCAGCTTAGTCGAGACTAGCGGGGGCCGGCGGTTCTTC.

The chain recombines TRBV2 with TRBJ2-5; D ambiguous. Near its end, the DNA agrees better with TRBJ2-7, so the J call may be wrong. The germline CDR1 and CDR2 sequences are SNHLY and FYNNEI. The CDR3 spans 14 residues. This CDR3 is CASSGKGSSYEQYF. In nucleotides, the CDR3 is TGTGCCAGCAGTGGGAAAGGAAGCTCCTACGAGCAGTACTTC.

As to this clonotype: One end of the junction is discordant with germline, which a read error may explain. V is TRBV5-1 and J is TRBJ2-5, with 8 bases matching TRBD1. Germline CDR1 is SGHRS and CDR2 is YFSETQ. The CDR3 runs 15 residues. The CDR3 region is CASSAGQAGGEIQYF. The DNA of the CDR3 is TGCGCCAGCAGCGCGGGACAGGCAGGTGGAGAGATCCAGTACTTC.

The chain couples TRBV29-1 to TRBJ2-3; tentatively, D is TRBD2 (5 bases). In germline, CDR1 is SQVTM, CDR2 ANQGSEA. V was trimmed by 3 bases and J by 1 base, leaving 8 bases between them. The length of the CDR3 is 13 residues. The CDR3 DNA follows: TGCAGCGTTGACCGGGGAGGCACAGATACGCAGTATTTT. Its translation: CSVDRGGTDTQYF.

This sequence joins TRBV4-2 and TRBJ2-1; 9 bases are shared with TRBD2. Germline CDR1 and CDR2: LGHNA and YNFKEQ. This CDR3 spans 14 amino acids. The V and J ends lost 2 bases and 8 bases, in that order; junction bases with no gene match: 4. The CDR3 protein is CASSQKRTSDEQFF. The CDR3 nucleotides are TGTGCCAGCAGCCAAAAGAGGACTAGCGATGAGCAGTTCTTC.

The rearrangement uses TRBV5-1 and TRBJ1-4; 8 bases match TRBD1. From germline, CDR1 is SGHRS and CDR2 YFSETQ. The CDR3 extends over 17 amino acids. V dropped 5 bases and J dropped 3; count of bases not matched to a gene: 12. CDR3 region: CASSLGQGEGPNEKLFF. The CDR3 coding sequence is TGCGCCAGCAGTCTCGGACAGGGAGAAGGGCCTAATGAAAAACTGTTTTTT.

The rearrangement links TRBV2 to TRBJ2-3; TRBD1 might be the D (5 bases). Germline V gene data show CDR1 as SNHLY and CDR2 as FYNNEI. This CDR3 comprises 13 residues. Trimming left V 1 base short and J 7 bases short, with 9 bases between. The CDR3 region is CASSEGWGHTQYF. In nucleotides, the CDR3 is TGTGCCAGCAGTGAAGGGTGGGGCCATACGCAGTATTTT. The whole variable domain, remainder taken from reference TRBV2 and TRBJ2-3, is EPEVTQTPSHQVTQMGQEVILRCVPISNHLYFYWYRQILGQKVEFLVSFYNNEISEKSEIFDDQFSVERPDGSNFTLKIRSTKLEDSAMYFCASSEGWGHTQYFGPGTRLTVL.

This clonotype has only a few counts. This chain joins TRBV25-1 and TRBJ1-2, with TRBD1 matching over 7 bases. The V gene's germline CDR1 is MGHDK and CDR2 SYGVNS. CDR3 length: 13 amino acids. The V segment lost 4 bases and the J segment 6 bases; nucleotides outside the gene matches: 5. Here the CDR3 reads CASSVRQGDGYTF. CDR3 DNA: TGTGCCAGCAGTGTCCGACAGGGCGATGGCTACACCTTC.

The CDR3 spells CASSPTGTEYQETQYF. CDR3 sequence (DNA): TGTGCCAGCTCACCAACCGGGACAGAGTACCAAGAGACCCAGTACTTC. The chain has TRBV18 and TRBJ2-5; 7 nucleotides match TRBD1. From germline, CDR1 is KGHSH and CDR2 LQKENI. The CDR3 spans 16 residues. The trim removed 2 bases at V and 0 bases at J, leaving 6 bases unmatched. The variable domain in full, completed from reference TRBV18 and TRBJ2-5, reads NAGVMQNPRHLVRRRGQEARLRCSPMKGHSHVYWYRQLPEEGLKFMVYLQKENIIDESGMPKERFSAEFPKEGPSILRIQQVVRGDSAAYFCASSPTGTEYQETQYFGPGTRLLVL.

The rearrangement links TRBV10-3 to TRBJ2-1; 8 positions match TRBD2. The CDR3 length is 16 residues. Germline assignment: CDR1 ENHRY and CDR2 SYGVKD. The junction had 16 bases not matched to a gene; V was cut back by 6 bases and J by 9 bases. CDR3 residues: CAISNPGGGHSFEQFF. The CDR3 DNA is TGTGCCATCAGCAACCCGGGGGGGGGCCACTCCTTTGAGCAGTTCTTC.

The chain uses TRBV7-6 and TRBJ2-1, with D maybe TRBD1 (5 bases). CDR1 is SGHVS, CDR2 FNYEAQ, per germline. Trimming left V 1 base short and J 5 bases short, with 9 bases between. There are 14 residues in the CDR3. The CDR3 sequence is CASSLGTLNNEQFF. DNA of the CDR3: TGTGCCAGCAGCTTAGGGACACTGAACAATGAGCAGTTCTTC. The complete variable domain, with remaining parts taken from reference TRBV7-6 and TRBJ2-1, reads GAGVSQSPRYKVTKRGQDVALRCDPISGHVSLYWYRQALGQGPEFLTYFNYEAQQDKSGLPNDRFSAERPEGSISTLTIQRTEQRDSAMYRCASSLGTLNNEQFFGPGTRLTVL.

The chain is built from TRBV12-3 or TRBV12-4 and TRBJ2-5, with D possibly TRBD2 on 6 matching bases. The J call may be in error: the DNA end matches TRBJ2-7 better. The CDR3 extends over 13 amino acids. Here the CDR3 DNA reads TGTGCCAGCAGTTCCCGGGGGAGAGACGAGCAGTACTTC. Translating gives CASSSRGRDEQYF.

Concerning this clonotype: At one boundary the junction diverges from the germline segment, which might be a read error. This rearrangement joins TRBV5-1 to TRBJ1-6; D possibly corresponds to TRBD1 (6 bases). Germline CDR1 and CDR2: SGHRS and YFSETQ. This CDR3 region has 15 residues. The DNA of the CDR3 is TGCGCCGGCAGCTTGGCCGACAGGTTTTCCGAACCCCTCCACTTT. As protein: CAGSLADRFSEPLHF.